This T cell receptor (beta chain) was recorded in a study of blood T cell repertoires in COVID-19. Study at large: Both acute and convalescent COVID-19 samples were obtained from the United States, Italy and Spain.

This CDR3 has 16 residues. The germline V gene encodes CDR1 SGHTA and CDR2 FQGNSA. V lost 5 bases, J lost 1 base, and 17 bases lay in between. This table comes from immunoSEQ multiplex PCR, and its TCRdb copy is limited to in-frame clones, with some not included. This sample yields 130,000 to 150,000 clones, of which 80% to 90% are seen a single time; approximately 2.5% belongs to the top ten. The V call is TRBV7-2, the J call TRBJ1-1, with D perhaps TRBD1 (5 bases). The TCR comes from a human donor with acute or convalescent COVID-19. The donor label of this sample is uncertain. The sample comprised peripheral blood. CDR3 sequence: CASSPVGGIGNTEAFF. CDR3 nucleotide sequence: TGTGCCAGCAGCCCCGTCGGGGGAATAGGGAACACTGAAGCTTTCTTT.